The 24 T cell receptor beta chains listed next were all sequenced from one sample in a study of cytomegalovirus exposure and HLA in healthy donors. The PCR ran on 60 Vbeta and 13 Jbeta primers. TCRdb's copy holds only in-frame clones and misses some; the assay was immunoSEQ multiplex PCR. The sample carries about 150,000 clones, about four fifths recorded once. The specimen was PBMCs. The receptor set was obtained from a man aged 25-45 years in good health and CMV-seropositive.

The gene calls are TRBV23-1 and TRBJ2-7, with 9 bases identical to TRBD1. TRBV23-1 is recorded as an ORF, its role being uncertain. The CDR3 runs 16 residues. Trimming removed 1 base from V and 7 bases from J; junction bases left unmatched: 11. The CDR3 nucleotides read TGCGCCAGCAGTCAATTGGGACAGGGACTTATGAGGGAGCAGTACTTC. Amino acid sequence: CASSQLGQGLMREQYF.

The chain combines TRBV6-6 with TRBJ1-5; D remains unclear. CDR1 is MNHNY, CDR2 SVGAGI, per germline (reference sequence). V lost 7 bases to trimming and J lost 0 bases, with 10 bases between them. This CDR3 has 14 amino acids. CDR3 DNA sequence: TGTGCCAGCACCAGGCTGGGTAGCAATCAGCCCCAGCATTTT. Translating it yields CASTRLGSNQPQHF.

This clone was counted between two and nine times. The chain couples TRBV9 to TRBJ1-5, with 7 positions matching TRBD1. Unmatched junction bases numbered 6, after V lost 3 bases and J lost 3 bases. Germline CDR1 and CDR2: SGDLS and YYNGEE. There are 15 residues in the CDR3. The CDR3 reads CASSAHGQVNQPQHF. For the CDR3, the DNA is TGTGCCAGCAGCGCCCATGGACAGGTCAATCAGCCCCAGCATTTT.

This clone was picked up a small number of times. The chain couples TRBV7-9 to TRBJ2-3; D is undetermined. Trimming shortened V by 1 base and J by 0 bases, and 11 bases separated the two germline ends. CDR1 and CDR2 (germline): SEHNR, FQNEAQ (reference sequence). The CDR3 runs to 16 residues. CDR3 protein: CASSLGAFTSTDTQYF. The CDR3 DNA follows: TGTGCCAGCAGCTTAGGGGCATTCACGAGCACAGATACGCAGTATTTT.

The gene calls are TRBV11-1 and TRBJ2-3; maybe TRBD1 (6 bases). The CDR3 spans 15 residues. Trimming stripped 2 bases from V and 2 bases from J, with 11 bases between. Germline values: CDR1 SGHAT, CDR2 FQDESV (reference sequence). Here the CDR3 DNA reads TGTGCCAGCAGCTTACTGGGGGCGCTCACAGATACGCAGTATTTT. The encoded protein is CASSLLGALTDTQYF.

In its sample, this clone was seen once. The V call is TRBV27, the J call TRBJ2-3; 8 positions match TRBD2. Germline CDR1 is MNHEY and CDR2 is SMNVEV (reference sequence). The CDR3 totals 15 residues. Germline trimming cut 6 bases from V and 4 bases from J; bases unmatched to any gene: 9. CDR3 in DNA: TGTGCCAGCAGCAAAAGCGGGAGAGGAGCAGATACGCAGTATTTT. Translation: CASSKSGRGADTQYF.

The V gene is TRBV11-2, the J gene TRBJ1-4; 7 bases line up with TRBD1. The ends lost 10 bases at V and 8 bases at J; junction bases unmatched: 13. Germline V gene data show CDR1 as SGHAT and CDR2 as FQNNGV. This CDR3 is 14 amino acids long. CDR3 sequence reads: CATGGDSRREKLFF. DNA of the CDR3: TGTGCCACCGGGGGGGACAGTCGACGGGAAAAACTGTTTTTT.

The J gene is TRBJ1-2, the V gene TRBV15; 11 bases map to TRBD1. The CDR3 totals 14 residues. The junction had 4 bases not matched to a gene; V was cut back by 4 bases and J by 6 bases. The V gene's germline CDR1 is LNHNV and CDR2 YYDKDF (reference sequence). The CDR3: CATSTGTGGNGYTF. In nucleotides, the CDR3 is TGTGCCACCAGCACCGGGACAGGGGGTAATGGCTACACCTTC.

The rearrangement links TRBV5-1 to TRBJ2-1, with 8 nucleotides matching TRBD2. Germline CDR1 and CDR2: SGHRS and YFSETQ. This CDR3 spans 17 amino acids. V was pared by 1 base and J by 4 bases, with 10 bases of the junction left unmatched. CDR3 region: CASSLQWLAGLYNEQFF. CDR3 DNA: TGCGCCAGCAGCTTGCAGTGGCTAGCGGGCCTATACAATGAGCAGTTCTTC.

The rearrangement joins TRBV5-1 to TRBJ1-1; TRBD1 might be the D (5 bases). The length of the CDR3 is 14 residues. V dropped 7 bases and J dropped 4 bases, with 17 bases sitting between them. Looked up from germline, CDR1 is SGHRS and CDR2 is YFSETQ. This CDR3 reads CASVFGGGGTEAFF. The CDR3 DNA reads as TGCGCCAGCGTGTTTGGCGGGGGTGGCACTGAAGCTTTCTTT.

V gene TRBV5-4 combines with J gene TRBJ2-1; 9 nucleotides agree with TRBD1. The CDR3 runs to 15 residues. Looked up from germline, CDR1 is SGHNT and CDR2 is YYREEE (reference sequence). J lost 0 bases, V lost 4 bases, and 2 bases had no gene match. The CDR3 here is CASSMDRGSYNEQFF. The CDR3 nucleotides read TGTGCCAGCAGCATGGACAGGGGCTCCTACAATGAGCAGTTCTTC.

The rearrangement joins TRBV19 to TRBJ2-6; 8 nucleotides align to TRBD1. Germline CDR1 LNHDA, CDR2 SQIVND (reference sequence). The CDR3 has 17 amino acids. Trimming took 5 bases from V and 4 from J; bases not matched to a gene: 10. CDR3 DNA: TGTGCCAGTAGTTCCAGACGACAGGGGACCGGGGCCAACGTCCTGACTTTC. Translating gives CASSSRRQGTGANVLTF. Looking up the rest from reference TRBV19 and TRBJ2-6 gives the full variable domain: DGGITQSPKYLFRKEGQNVTLSCEQNLNHDAMYWYRQDPGQGLRLIYYSQIVNDFQKGDIAEGYSVSREKKESFPLTVTSAQKNPTAFYLCASSSRRQGTGANVLTFGAGSRLTVL.

This sequence joins TRBV29-1 and TRBJ2-2; maybe TRBD2 (6 bases). V lost 5 bases, J lost 4 bases, and 11 bases lay in between. From germline, CDR1 is SQVTM and CDR2 ANQGSEA. This CDR3 region has 13 residues. The CDR3 nucleotides are TGCAGCGTTAAGAGTAGCGGCACCGGGGAGCTGTTTTTT. Its translation: CSVKSSGTGELFF.

Only one count was recorded for this clone. The chain uses TRBV2 and TRBJ2-2; 7 bases map to TRBD2. The CDR3 runs 16 residues. Germline CDR1 SNHLY, CDR2 FYNNEI. Losses at the gene ends were 3 bases for V and 1 base for J; bases not matched to a gene: 5. The CDR3: CASSDVAGLNTGELFF. CDR3 sequence (DNA): TGTGCCAGCAGTGACGTAGCGGGTTTGAACACCGGGGAGCTGTTTTTT.

The CDR3 sequence: CASSPSDRGPYTEAFF. CDR3 in DNA: TGTGCCAGCTCACCATCGGACAGGGGGCCGTACACTGAAGCTTTCTTT. The rearrangement uses TRBV18 and TRBJ1-1; 11 positions match TRBD1. J was trimmed by 3 bases and V by 2 bases; bases with no gene match: 5. Per the germline V gene, CDR1 is KGHSH and CDR2 is LQKENI. This CDR3 has 16 residues.

V gene TRBV2 combines with J gene TRBJ2-5; TRBD1 might be the D (6 bases). TRBJ2-7 matches the DNA end more closely, so the J call is doubtful. The CDR3 totals 14 residues. Germline V gives CDR1 SNHLY, CDR2 FYNNEI. The DNA of the CDR3 is TGTGCCAGCAGTTCAAACGGACAGCCCTACGAGCAGTACTTC. As protein: CASSSNGQPYEQYF.

In the case of this clone: Other DNA sequences in the sample encode the same CDR3. V usage is TRBV7-2 and J usage is TRBJ2-3; 8 nucleotides align to TRBD2. The ends lost 3 bases at V and 2 bases at J; junction bases unmatched: 16. The germline gives CDR1 SGHTA, CDR2 FQGNSA. The CDR3 contains 19 residues. The DNA for the CDR3 is TGTGCCAGCAGCTTGAACAGGGAAGTGATAGCGGGATTCACAGATACGCAGTATTTT. This translates into CASSLNREVIAGFTDTQYF.

The rearrangement uses TRBV6-1 and TRBJ2-7; TRBD2 aligns across 8 bases. This CDR3 is 14 amino acids long. With V trimmed by 6 bases and J by 2 bases, 6 bases remained unmatched. Germline-derived CDR1 and CDR2 are MNHNS and SASEGT. CDR3 protein: CASRLSGETYEQYF. The CDR3 DNA reads as TGTGCCAGCAGACTTAGCGGGGAAACCTACGAGCAGTACTTC.

This clone occurred a few times. The genes are TRBV19 and TRBJ1-5; D is ambiguous. The germline V gene encodes CDR1 LNHDA and CDR2 SQIVND (reference sequence). Trimming pared 6 bases from V and 2 bases from J, leaving 17 bases between. There are 16 residues in the CDR3. The CDR3 region has the DNA TGTGCCAGTAGCCCGGGAGGTGGATGGGGCAATCAGCCCCAGCATTTT. It specifies CASSPGGGWGNQPQHF. Combining the CDR3 with reference TRBV19 and TRBJ1-5 gives the whole variable domain DGGITQSPKYLFRKEGQNVTLSCEQNLNHDAMYWYRQDPGQGLRLIYYSQIVNDFQKGDIAEGYSVSREKKESFPLTVTSAQKNPTAFYLCASSPGGGWGNQPQHFGDGTRLSIL.

The rearrangement links TRBV6-6 to TRBJ1-2; 8 bases agree with TRBD1. V shed 6 bases, J shed 5 bases, and the junction held 11 bases outside the gene matches. The CDR3 is 15 residues long. CDR1 and CDR2 from the germline V gene are MNHNY and SVGAGI (reference sequence). CDR3 loop: CASRDRAKGGYGYTF. CDR3 nucleotides: TGTGCCAGCAGGGACAGGGCTAAGGGAGGGTATGGCTACACCTTC.

This clone was picked up a small number of times. The V gene is TRBV30, the J gene TRBJ1-4, with 7 bases aligning to TRBD1. This CDR3 contains 15 residues. Germline V lookup: CDR1 GTSNPN, CDR2 SVGIG (reference sequence). V lost 3 bases and J lost 7; bases outside the gene matches: 11. The DNA of the CDR3 is TGTGCCTGGAGACTCAGGGGGGCCCCCAGTGAAAAACTGTTTTTT. As protein: CAWRLRGAPSEKLFF.

The chain employs TRBV14 and TRBJ2-5, with 8 bases fitting TRBD1. V was clipped by 3 bases and J by 2 bases; unmatched bases: 17. CDR1 is SGHDN and CDR2 is FVKESK in the germline V gene. The CDR3 spans 19 residues. CDR3: CASSQGTGIFAYLQETQYF. DNA for the CDR3: TGTGCCAGCAGCCAGGGGACAGGCATCTTTGCCTACTTACAAGAGACCCAGTACTTC.

The rearrangement uses TRBV5-6 and TRBJ2-2; 10 positions agree with TRBD2. The length of the CDR3 is 16 residues. In germline, CDR1 is SGHDT, CDR2 YYEEEE. Losses at the gene ends were 5 bases for V and 7 bases for J; bases not matched to a gene: 11. The CDR3 DNA reads as TGTGCCAGCAGGCTCCCCAAAGCGGGGGGGATCGGGGAGCTGTTTTTT. It is translated as CASRLPKAGGIGELFF.

The J gene is TRBJ1-1, the V gene TRBV5-6; D perhaps matches TRBD1 (5 bases). The V and J ends lost 4 bases and 1 base respectively, with 17 bases between them. Germline CDR1 reads SGHDT; CDR2 reads YYEEEE. This CDR3 spans 16 amino acids. Written as DNA, the CDR3 is TGTGCCAGCAGCCTCGGGACTGAGCCGGGGAACACTGAAGCTTTCTTT. It yields the protein CASSLGTEPGNTEAFF.